This T cell receptor beta chain was captured in a study of shared T cell receptors in the human thymus. Germline lookup yields CDR1 LNHNV and CDR2 YYDKDF (reference sequence). V gave up 5 bases and J gave up 4 bases, with 23 bases separating them. The CDR3 has 18 residues. Clones were read by immunoSEQ multiplex PCR, and TCRdb kept only the in-frame ones, dropping some. The sample yields roughly 700,000 clones, approximately 87% seen once. Separately, the same data were catalogued under a study of human thymus T cells. That report adds: Having corrective surgery for congenital heart defects, healthy Finnish infants were the ones who donated. From resections taken during corrective heart surgery, the thymus tissue was obtained. Usage of V and J genes appeared biased in thymic and blood repertoires. Related research examined unrelated individuals and reported that their thymic repertoires overlapped highly.

The sample was thymocytes. This clonotype originated in a boy younger than two with a congenital heart defect. The genes are TRBV15 and TRBJ1-4, with D unresolved. As DNA, the CDR3 is TGTGCCACCAGCCTCCCAGGCAACGGAGGTAGCGTTAATGAAAAACTGTTTTTT. Translating gives CATSLPGNGGSVNEKLFF. Based on the CDR3 plus reference TRBV15 and TRBJ1-4, the full variable domain is DAMVIQNPRYQVTQFGKPVTLSCSQTLNHNVMYWYQQKSSQAPKLLFHYYDKDFNNEADTPDNFQSRRPNTSFCFLDIRSPGLGDTAMYLCATSLPGNGGSVNEKLFFGSGTQLSVL.